This T cell receptor (beta chain) was identified in a study of cytomegalovirus exposure and HLA in healthy donors. CDR3 length: 17 residues. Primers: 60 Vbeta forward and 13 Jbeta reverse. Only in-frame clones appear in the TCRdb table, and some are missing; sequencing was by immunoSEQ multiplex PCR. Of approximately 70,000 clones in the sample, roughly 79% are singletons; the top ten hold about 6%. Input material: PBMCs. This chain links TRBV21-1 with TRBJ2-7; the D call in the table, TRBD1, was not verified against the DNA. TRBV21-1 corresponds to a pseudogene. This TCR was sampled from a man aged 45 to 65 in good health and CMV-seronegative. CDR3 DNA sequence: TGTGCCAACCAACGTACGGGTTCAGGGGAGCGGACCTACGAGCAGTACTTC. It specifies CANQRTGSGERTYEQYF.